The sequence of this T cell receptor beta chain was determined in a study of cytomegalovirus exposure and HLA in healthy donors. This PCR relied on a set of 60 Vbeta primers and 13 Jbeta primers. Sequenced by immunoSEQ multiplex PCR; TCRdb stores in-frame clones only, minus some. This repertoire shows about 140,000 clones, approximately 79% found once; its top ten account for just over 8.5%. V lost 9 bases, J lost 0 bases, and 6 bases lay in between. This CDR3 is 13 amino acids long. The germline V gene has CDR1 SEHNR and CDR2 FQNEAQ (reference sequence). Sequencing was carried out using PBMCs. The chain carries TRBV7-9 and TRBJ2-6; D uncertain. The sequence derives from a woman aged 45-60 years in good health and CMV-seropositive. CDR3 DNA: TGTGCCAGTACAGCCTCTGGGGCCAACGTCCTGACTTTC. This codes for CASTASGANVLTF.